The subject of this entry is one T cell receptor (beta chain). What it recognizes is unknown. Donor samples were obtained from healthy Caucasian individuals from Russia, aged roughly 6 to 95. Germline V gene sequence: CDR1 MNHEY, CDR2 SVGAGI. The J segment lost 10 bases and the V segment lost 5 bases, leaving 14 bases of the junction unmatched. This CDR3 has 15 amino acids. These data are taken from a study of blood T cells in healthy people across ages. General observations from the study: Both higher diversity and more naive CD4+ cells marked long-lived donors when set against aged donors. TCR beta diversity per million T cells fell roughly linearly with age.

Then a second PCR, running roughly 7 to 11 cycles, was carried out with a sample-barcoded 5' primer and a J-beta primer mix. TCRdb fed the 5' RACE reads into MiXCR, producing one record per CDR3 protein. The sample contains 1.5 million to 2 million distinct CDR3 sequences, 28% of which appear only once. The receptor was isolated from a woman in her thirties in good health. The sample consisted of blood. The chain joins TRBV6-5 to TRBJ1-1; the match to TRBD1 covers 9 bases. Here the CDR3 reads CASSPSGQGRKAAFF. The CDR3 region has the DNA TGTGCCAGCAGTCCCTCCGGACAGGGGAGGAAGGCAGCTTTCTTT.